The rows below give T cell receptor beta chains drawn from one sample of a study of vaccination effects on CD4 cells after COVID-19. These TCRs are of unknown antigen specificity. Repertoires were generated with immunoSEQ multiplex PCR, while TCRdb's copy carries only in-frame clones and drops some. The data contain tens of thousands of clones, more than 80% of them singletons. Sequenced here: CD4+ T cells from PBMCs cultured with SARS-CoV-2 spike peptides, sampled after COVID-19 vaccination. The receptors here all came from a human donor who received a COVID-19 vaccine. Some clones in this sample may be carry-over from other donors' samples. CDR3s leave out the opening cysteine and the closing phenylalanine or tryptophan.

CDR3: ASSWNRGGRETQY; V: TRBV13; J: TRBJ2-5
CDR3: ASSPGGAAGHEKLF; V: TRBV18; J: TRBJ1-4
CDR3: ASSRVGGTEAF; V: TRBV7-2; J: TRBJ1-1
CDR3: ASSLQGQDEKLF; V: TRBV5-1; J: TRBJ1-4
CDR3: ASSPSTGVDGYT; V: TRBV18; J: TRBJ1-2
CDR3: ASSPATSGGADTGELF; V: TRBV4-1; J: TRBJ2-2
CDR3: ASSDQKRGEAQY; V: TRBV14; J: TRBJ2-5
CDR3: ASRPGTVNEAF; V: TRBV2; J: TRBJ1-1
CDR3: ASSVDEQGSGYT; V: TRBV9; J: TRBJ1-2
CDR3: ASSPSYATNEKLF; V: TRBV6-5; J: TRBJ1-4
CDR3: ASKLDSYSNQPQH; V: TRBV2; J: TRBJ1-5
CDR3: ASSFQAGDETQY; V: TRBV5-1; J: TRBJ2-5
CDR3: ASSQEMDGQETQY; V: TRBV14; J: TRBJ2-5
CDR3: ASSQQISGNTIY; V: TRBV19; J: TRBJ1-3
CDR3: ASKPKAGESLAF; V: TRBV2; J: TRBJ1-1
CDR3: AWRGPPGDTQY; V: TRBV30; J: TRBJ2-3
CDR3: ASSFGGTSKNIQY; V: TRBV19; J: TRBJ2-4
CDR3: ASSPKAGGETGELF; V: TRBV3-1/TRBV3-2; J: TRBJ2-2
CDR3: ASSQGLAGGRQY; V: TRBV7-2; J: TRBJ2-3
CDR3: ASSLAQGGHGYT; V: TRBV5-1; J: TRBJ1-2
CDR3: ASRGTGGQPQH; V: TRBV6-5; J: TRBJ1-5
CDR3: ASSRSVTGGYGYT; V: TRBV5-6; J: TRBJ1-2
CDR3: ASSKAIRGDTQY; V: TRBV21-1; J: TRBJ2-3
CDR3: ASSLQSSSYNSPLH; V: TRBV5-1; J: TRBJ1-6
CDR3: ASTEGGWETQY; V: TRBV6-5; J: TRBJ2-5
CDR3: ASGSSYNSPLH; V: TRBV28; J: TRBJ1-6
CDR3: ASSPWDRGGEKLF; V: TRBV3-1/TRBV3-2; J: TRBJ1-4
CDR3: SGFRGPRTEAF; V: TRBV29-1; J: TRBJ1-1
CDR3: ASRRTSGRGDTEAF; V: TRBV12-2; J: TRBJ1-1
CDR3: ASSEQQGTEAF; V: TRBV2; J: TRBJ1-1
CDR3: ASSLGSTTSYNSPLH; V: TRBV7-2; J: TRBJ1-6
CDR3: ATSDAGTSGNTIY; V: TRBV24-1; J: TRBJ1-3
CDR3: ASSQVTPNQPQH; V: TRBV4-1; J: TRBJ1-5
CDR3: ASSFRTELEAF; V: TRBV11-2; J: TRBJ1-1
CDR3: ASRLTAANTEAF; V: TRBV5-1; J: TRBJ1-1
CDR3: ASSQDSIAGAAAQY; V: TRBV4-1; J: TRBJ2-5
CDR3: AWSVRPGELF; V: TRBV30; J: TRBJ2-2
CDR3: ASSFGGRDTEAF; V: TRBV5-1; J: TRBJ1-1
CDR3: ASSESGTGHNEQF; V: TRBV6-1; J: TRBJ2-1
CDR3: ASSPKGQVRAETQY; V: TRBV9; J: TRBJ2-5
CDR3: ASSLGSGGSGEQF; V: TRBV7-3; J: TRBJ2-1
CDR3: ASSLERNTEAF; V: TRBV7-3; J: TRBJ1-1
CDR3: ATSDYSNNEQF; V: TRBV24-1; J: TRBJ2-1
CDR3: ATSRDRGQETQY; V: TRBV15; J: TRBJ2-5
CDR3: ASTKNTGELF; V: TRBV5-1; J: TRBJ2-2
CDR3: ASSEVRKSVRNEQF; V: TRBV6-1; J: TRBJ2-1
CDR3: ASSQSGGRLNEQF; V: TRBV3-1/TRBV3-2; J: TRBJ2-1
CDR3: ATSDPGQGQYNEQF; V: TRBV24-1; J: TRBJ2-1
CDR3: ASSTSADTQY; V: TRBV19; J: TRBJ2-3
CDR3: ASRLLAAYNEQF; V: TRBV6-5; J: TRBJ2-1
CDR3: ASSPALAGTETQY; V: TRBV9; J: TRBJ2-5
CDR3: ASKTSGGLGTDTQY; V: TRBV28; J: TRBJ2-3
CDR3: ASSQAGTGTDTQY; V: TRBV4-2; J: TRBJ2-3